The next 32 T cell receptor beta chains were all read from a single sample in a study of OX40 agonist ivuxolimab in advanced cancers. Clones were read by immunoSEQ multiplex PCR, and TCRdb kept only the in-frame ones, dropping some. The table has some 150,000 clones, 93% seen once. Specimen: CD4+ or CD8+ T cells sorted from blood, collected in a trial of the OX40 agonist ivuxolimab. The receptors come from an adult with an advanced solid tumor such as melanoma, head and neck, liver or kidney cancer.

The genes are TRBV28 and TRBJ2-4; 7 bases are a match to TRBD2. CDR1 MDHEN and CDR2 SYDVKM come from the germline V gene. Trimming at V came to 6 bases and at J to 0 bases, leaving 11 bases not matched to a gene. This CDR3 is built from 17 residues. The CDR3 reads CASSLLISGLAKNIQYF. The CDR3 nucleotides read TGTGCCAGCAGCCTCCTAATTAGCGGGCTAGCCAAAAACATTCAGTACTTC.

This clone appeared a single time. DNA for the CDR3: TGTGCCAGCAGTCCCTTGGGGCACGAGCAGTACTTC. Translation: CASSPLGHEQYF. This chain joins TRBV6-6 and TRBJ2-7; TRBD1 might be the D (5 bases). CDR3 length equals 12 residues. Germline V lookup: CDR1 MNHNY, CDR2 SVGAGI (reference sequence). V lost 5 bases and J 5 bases, leaving 10 bases between the germline ends.

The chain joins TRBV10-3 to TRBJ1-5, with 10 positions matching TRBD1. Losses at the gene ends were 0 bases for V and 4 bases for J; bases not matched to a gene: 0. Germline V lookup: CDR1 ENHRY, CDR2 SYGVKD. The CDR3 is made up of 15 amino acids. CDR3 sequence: CAISESGQGNQPQHF. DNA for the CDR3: TGTGCCATCAGTGAGTCGGGACAGGGGAATCAGCCCCAGCATTTT.

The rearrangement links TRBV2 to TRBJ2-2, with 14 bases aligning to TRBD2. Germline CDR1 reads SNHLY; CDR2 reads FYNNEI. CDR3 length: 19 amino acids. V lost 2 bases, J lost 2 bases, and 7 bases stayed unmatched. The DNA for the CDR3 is TGTGCCAGCAGTGAATACGAGGGACTAGCGGGAGAAAACACCGGGGAGCTGTTTTTT. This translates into CASSEYEGLAGENTGELFF.

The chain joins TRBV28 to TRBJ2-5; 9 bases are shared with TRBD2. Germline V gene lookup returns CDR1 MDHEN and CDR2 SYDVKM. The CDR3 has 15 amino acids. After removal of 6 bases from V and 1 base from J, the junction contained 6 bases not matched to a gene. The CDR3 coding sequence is TGTGCCAGCAGCCCCCTGGGACTAGCCCAAGAGACCCAGTACTTC. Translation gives CASSPLGLAQETQYF.

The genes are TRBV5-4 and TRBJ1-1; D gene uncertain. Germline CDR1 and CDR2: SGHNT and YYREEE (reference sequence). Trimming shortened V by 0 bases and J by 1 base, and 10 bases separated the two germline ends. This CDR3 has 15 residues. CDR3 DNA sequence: TGTGCCAGCAGCTTGGGACTCCAGGCGAACACTGAAGCTTTCTTT. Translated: CASSLGLQANTEAFF.

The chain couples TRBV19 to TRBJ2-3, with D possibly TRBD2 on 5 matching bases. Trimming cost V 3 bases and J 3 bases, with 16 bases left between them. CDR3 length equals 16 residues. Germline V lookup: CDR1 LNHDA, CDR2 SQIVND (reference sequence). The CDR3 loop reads CASSIYEGWSTDTQYF. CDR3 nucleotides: TGTGCCAGTAGTATTTATGAGGGATGGTCGACAGATACGCAGTATTTT.

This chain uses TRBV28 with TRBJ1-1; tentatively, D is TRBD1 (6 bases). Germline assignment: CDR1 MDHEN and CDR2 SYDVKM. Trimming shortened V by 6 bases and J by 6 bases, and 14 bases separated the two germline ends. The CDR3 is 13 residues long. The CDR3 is CASSPPGHPEAFF. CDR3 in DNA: TGTGCCAGCAGCCCACCGGGACATCCTGAAGCTTTCTTT.

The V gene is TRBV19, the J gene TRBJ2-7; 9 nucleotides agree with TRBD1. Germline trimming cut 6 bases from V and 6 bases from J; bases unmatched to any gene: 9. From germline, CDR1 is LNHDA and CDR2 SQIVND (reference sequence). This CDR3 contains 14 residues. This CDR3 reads CASRDGDRVAEQYF. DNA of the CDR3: TGTGCCAGTAGGGACGGGGACAGGGTAGCCGAGCAGTACTTC.

CDR3 nucleotides: TGTGCCAGCAGTTCTCCGACTCTGTCCTACAATGAGCAGTTCTTC. Amino acids: CASSSPTLSYNEQFF. The rearrangement joins TRBV27 to TRBJ2-1, with D unclear. Deletions cut 4 bases from V and 1 base from J, with 11 bases between. In germline, CDR1 is MNHEY, CDR2 SMNVEV (reference sequence). CDR3 length: 15 residues.

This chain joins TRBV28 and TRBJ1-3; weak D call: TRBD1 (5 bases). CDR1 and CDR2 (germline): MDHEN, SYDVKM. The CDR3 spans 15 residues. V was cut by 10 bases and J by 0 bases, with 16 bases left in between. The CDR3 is CATNTRQFSGNTIYF. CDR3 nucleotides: TGTGCCACCAACACCCGACAGTTCTCTGGAAACACCATATATTTT.

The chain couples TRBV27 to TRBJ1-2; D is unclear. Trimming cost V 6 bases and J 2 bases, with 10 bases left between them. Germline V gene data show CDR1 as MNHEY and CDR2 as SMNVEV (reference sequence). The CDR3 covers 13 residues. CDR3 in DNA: TGTGCCAGCAGCTCCAGGACCAACTATGGCTACACCTTC. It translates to CASSSRTNYGYTF.

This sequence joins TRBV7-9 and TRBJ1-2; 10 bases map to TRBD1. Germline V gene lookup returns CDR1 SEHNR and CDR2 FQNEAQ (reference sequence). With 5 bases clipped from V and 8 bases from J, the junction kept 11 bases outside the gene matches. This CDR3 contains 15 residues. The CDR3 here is CASSPRQGANEGYTF. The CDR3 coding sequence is TGTGCCAGCAGCCCTAGACAGGGGGCAAACGAAGGCTACACCTTC.

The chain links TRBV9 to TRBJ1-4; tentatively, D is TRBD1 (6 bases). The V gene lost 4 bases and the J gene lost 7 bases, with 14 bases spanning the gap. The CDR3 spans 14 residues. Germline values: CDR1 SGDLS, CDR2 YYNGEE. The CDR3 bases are TGTGCCAGCAGCCCCGGGGCAGGGGCTGAAAAACTGTTTTTT. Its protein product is CASSPGAGAEKLFF.

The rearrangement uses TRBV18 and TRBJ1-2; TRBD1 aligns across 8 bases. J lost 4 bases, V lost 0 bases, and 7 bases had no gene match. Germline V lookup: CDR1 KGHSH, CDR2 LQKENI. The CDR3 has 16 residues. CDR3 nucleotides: TGTGCCAGCTCACCACCTTTTGGGACAGGATCCTATGGCTACACCTTC. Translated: CASSPPFGTGSYGYTF.

CDR3 in DNA: TGCAGCGTTGAAGCAACACAGGGATCTCCAGCTTTCTTT. As protein: CSVEATQGSPAFF. The chain carries TRBV29-1 and TRBJ1-1, with D possibly being TRBD1 (6 bases). The germline V gene encodes CDR1 SQVTM and CDR2 ANQGSEA. The CDR3 runs 13 residues. Trimming stripped 1 base from V and 10 bases from J, with 16 bases between.

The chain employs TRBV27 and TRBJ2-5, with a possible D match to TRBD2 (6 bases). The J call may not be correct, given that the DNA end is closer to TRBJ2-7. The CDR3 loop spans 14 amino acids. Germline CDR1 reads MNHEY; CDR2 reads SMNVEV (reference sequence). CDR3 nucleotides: TGTGCCAGCAGTTTACGGGACTCGTACTACGAGCAGTACTTC. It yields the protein CASSLRDSYYEQYF.

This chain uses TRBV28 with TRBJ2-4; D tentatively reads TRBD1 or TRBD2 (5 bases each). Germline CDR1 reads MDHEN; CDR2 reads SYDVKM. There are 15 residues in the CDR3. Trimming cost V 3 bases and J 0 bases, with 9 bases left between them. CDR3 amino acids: CASSLRGLAKNIQYF. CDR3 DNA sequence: TGTGCCAGCAGTTTGAGGGGCCTAGCCAAAAACATTCAGTACTTC. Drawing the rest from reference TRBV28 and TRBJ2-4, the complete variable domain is DVKVTQSSRYLVKRTGEKVFLECVQDMDHENMFWYRQDPGLGLRLIYFSYDVKMKEKGDIPEGYSVSREKKERFSLILESASTNQTSMYLCASSLRGLAKNIQYFGAGTRLSVL.

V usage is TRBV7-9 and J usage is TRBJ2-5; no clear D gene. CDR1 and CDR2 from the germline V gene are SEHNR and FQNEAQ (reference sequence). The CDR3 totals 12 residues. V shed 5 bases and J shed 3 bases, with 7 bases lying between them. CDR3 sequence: CASSPSEETQYF. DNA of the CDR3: TGTGCCAGCAGCCCGAGCGAAGAGACCCAGTACTTC.

The CDR3 is CASRPGATNTGELFF. The CDR3 nucleotides are TGCGCCAGCAGGCCTGGGGCTACGAACACCGGGGAGCTGTTTTTT. The gene calls are TRBV5-1 and TRBJ2-2, with TRBD1 as a possible D gene (5 bases). Germline V lookup: CDR1 SGHRS, CDR2 YFSETQ. The V gene lost 5 bases and the J gene lost 0 bases, with 11 bases spanning the gap. The CDR3 spans 15 residues.

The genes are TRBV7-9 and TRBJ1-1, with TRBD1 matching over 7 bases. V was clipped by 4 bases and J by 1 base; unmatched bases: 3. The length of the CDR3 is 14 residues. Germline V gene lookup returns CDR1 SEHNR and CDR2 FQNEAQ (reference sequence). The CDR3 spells CASSSWDRNTEAFF. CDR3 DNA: TGTGCCAGCAGCTCGTGGGACAGGAACACTGAAGCTTTCTTT.

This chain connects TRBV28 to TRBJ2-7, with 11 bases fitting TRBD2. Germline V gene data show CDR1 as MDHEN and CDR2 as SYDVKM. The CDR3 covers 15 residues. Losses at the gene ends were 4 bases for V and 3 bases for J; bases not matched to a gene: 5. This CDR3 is CASSSSGRIIYEQYF. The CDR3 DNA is TGTGCCAGCAGTTCTAGCGGGAGGATAATCTACGAGCAGTACTTC.

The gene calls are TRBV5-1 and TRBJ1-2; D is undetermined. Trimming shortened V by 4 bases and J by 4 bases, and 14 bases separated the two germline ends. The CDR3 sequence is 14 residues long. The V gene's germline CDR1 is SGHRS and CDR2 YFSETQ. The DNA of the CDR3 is TGCGCCAGCAGCCACGAACCCCAGGTCTATGGCTACACCTTC. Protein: CASSHEPQVYGYTF.

CDR3 sequence (DNA): TGCGCCAGCAGCTTGGGGTCGGGCGGTTTGACGTTCTTC. Its translation is CASSLGSGGLTFF. The chain links TRBV5-1 to TRBJ2-1; D remains ambiguous. Germline CDR1 reads SGHRS; CDR2 reads YFSETQ. The CDR3 spans 13 residues. V was pared by 0 bases and J by 15 bases, with 16 bases between. Looking up the rest from reference TRBV5-1 and TRBJ2-1 gives the full variable domain: KAGVTQTPRYLIKTRGQQVTLSCSPISGHRSVSWYQQTPGQGLQFLFEYFSETQRNKGNFPGRFSGRQFSNSRSEMNVSTLELGDSALYLCASSLGSGGLTFFGPGTRLTVL.

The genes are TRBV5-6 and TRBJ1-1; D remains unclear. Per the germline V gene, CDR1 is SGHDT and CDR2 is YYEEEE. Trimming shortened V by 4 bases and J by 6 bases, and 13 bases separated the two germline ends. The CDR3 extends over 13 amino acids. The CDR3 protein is CASSRTRRAEAFF. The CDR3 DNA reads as TGTGCCAGCAGCCGGACGAGGAGGGCTGAAGCTTTCTTT.

CDR3 DNA: TGTGCCAGCAGCTTACGCCCAAGTTTAACAACTAATGAAAAACTGTTTTTT. This gives the protein CASSLRPSLTTNEKLFF. The gene calls are TRBV7-2 and TRBJ1-4; the D is unclear. In germline, CDR1 is SGHTA, CDR2 FQGNSA. The CDR3 contains 17 residues. Trimming took off 2 bases at V and 0 bases at J, with 13 bases between the two ends. The full variable domain, its missing parts supplied by reference TRBV7-2 and TRBJ1-4, is GAGVSQSPSNKVTEKGKDVELRCDPISGHTALYWYRQSLGQGLEFLIYFQGNSAPDKSGLPSDRFSAERTGGSVSTLTIQRTQQEDSAVYLCASSLRPSLTTNEKLFFGSGTQLSVL.

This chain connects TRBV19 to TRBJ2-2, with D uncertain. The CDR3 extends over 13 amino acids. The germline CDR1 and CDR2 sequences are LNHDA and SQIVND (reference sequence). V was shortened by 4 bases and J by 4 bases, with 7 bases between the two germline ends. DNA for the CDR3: TGTGCCAGTAGTACCTCTGGCACCGGGGAGCTGTTTTTT. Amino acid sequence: CASSTSGTGELFF.

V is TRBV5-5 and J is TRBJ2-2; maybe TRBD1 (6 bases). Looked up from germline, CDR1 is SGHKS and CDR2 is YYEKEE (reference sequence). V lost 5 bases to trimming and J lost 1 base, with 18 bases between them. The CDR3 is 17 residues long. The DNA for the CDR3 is TGTGCCAGCAGTTCCCACAGGGACCTTAAGAACACCGGGGAGCTGTTTTTT. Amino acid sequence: CASSSHRDLKNTGELFF.

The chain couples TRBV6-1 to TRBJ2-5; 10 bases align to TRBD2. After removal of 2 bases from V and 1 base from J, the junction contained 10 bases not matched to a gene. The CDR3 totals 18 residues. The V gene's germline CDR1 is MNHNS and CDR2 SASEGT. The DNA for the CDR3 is TGTGCCAGCAGTGAATTATGGAGTAGCGGGGGGACCCAAGAGACCCAGTACTTC. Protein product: CASSELWSSGGTQETQYF.

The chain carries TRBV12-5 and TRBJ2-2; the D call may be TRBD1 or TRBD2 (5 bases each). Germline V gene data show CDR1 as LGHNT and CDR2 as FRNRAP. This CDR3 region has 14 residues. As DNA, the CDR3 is TGTGCGACCCGCGGGCAGGGAGACACCGGGGAGCTGTTTTTT. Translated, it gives CATRGQGDTGELFF.

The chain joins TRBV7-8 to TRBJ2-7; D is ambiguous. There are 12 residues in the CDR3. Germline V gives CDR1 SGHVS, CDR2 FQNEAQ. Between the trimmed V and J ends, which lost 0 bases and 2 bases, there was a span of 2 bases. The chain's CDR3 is CASSLAPYEQYF. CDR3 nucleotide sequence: TGTGCCAGCAGCTTAGCACCCTACGAGCAGTACTTC.

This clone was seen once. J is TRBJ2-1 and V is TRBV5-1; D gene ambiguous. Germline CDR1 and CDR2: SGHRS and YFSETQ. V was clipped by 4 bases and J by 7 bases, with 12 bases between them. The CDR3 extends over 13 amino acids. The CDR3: CASSLPQTNEQFF. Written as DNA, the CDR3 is TGCGCCAGCAGCCTTCCCCAGACGAATGAGCAGTTCTTC.